The source of this T cell receptor (beta chain) is a study of T-cell memory formation after mild COVID-19. Study-wide results and caveats: Balance between CD4 and CD8 was seen in clones contracting day 15 to 85, and a CD4+ lean was seen in later expanders.

Points on this clonotype: The antigen remains undetermined.

CDR3 size: 19 residues. V gave up 5 bases and J gave up 0 bases; unmatched junction bases: 15. Germline lookup yields CDR1 SGHAT and CDR2 FQNNGV. Using its own MiXCR run on the 5' RACE reads, TCRdb lists one record per CDR3 protein. In the table there are over 500,000 distinct CDR3 sequences, approximately 15% of which are singletons. The chain has TRBV11-2 and TRBJ1-5, with 8 bases that match TRBD1. The TCR sequence derives from an adult woman who had mild COVID-19 (a few samples of this study predate the infection). Cell type and time point are not known. The sample taken for sequencing was PBMCs or a T cell subset sorted from them (not recorded which). This CDR3 reads CASSPSFGTGFYSNQPQHF. The DNA of the CDR3 is TGTGCCAGCAGCCCTAGTTTCGGGACAGGTTTTTATAGCAATCAGCCCCAGCATTTT.